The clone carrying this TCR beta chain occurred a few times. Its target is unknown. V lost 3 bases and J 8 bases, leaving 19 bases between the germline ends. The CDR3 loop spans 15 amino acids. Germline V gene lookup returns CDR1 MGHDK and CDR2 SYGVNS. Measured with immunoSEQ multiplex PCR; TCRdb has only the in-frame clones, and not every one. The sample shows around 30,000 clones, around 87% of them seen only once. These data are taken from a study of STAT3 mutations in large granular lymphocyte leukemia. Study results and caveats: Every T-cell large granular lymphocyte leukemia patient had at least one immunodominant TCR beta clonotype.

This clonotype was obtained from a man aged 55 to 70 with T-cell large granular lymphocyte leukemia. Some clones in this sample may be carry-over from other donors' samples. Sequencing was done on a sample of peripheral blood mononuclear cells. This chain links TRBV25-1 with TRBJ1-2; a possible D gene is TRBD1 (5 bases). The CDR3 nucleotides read TGTGCCAGCAGTGAGGGGGGACGGAGGCGATTAGGCTACACCTTC. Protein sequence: CASSEGGRRRLGYTF.